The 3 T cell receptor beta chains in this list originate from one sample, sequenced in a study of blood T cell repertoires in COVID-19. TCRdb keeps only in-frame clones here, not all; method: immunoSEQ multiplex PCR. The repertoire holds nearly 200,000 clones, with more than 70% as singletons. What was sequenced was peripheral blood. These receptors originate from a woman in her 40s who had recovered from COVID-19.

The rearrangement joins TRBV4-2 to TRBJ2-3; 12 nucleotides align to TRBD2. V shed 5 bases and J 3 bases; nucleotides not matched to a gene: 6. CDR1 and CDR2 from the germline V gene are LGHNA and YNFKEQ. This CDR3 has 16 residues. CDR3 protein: CASSYTGTSGTDTQYF. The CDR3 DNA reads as TGTGCCAGCAGCTATACCGGGACTAGCGGGACAGATACGCAGTATTTT.

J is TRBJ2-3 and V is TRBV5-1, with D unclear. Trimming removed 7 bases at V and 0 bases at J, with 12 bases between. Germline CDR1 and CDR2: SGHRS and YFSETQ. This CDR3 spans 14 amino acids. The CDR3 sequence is CASGIRSSTDTQYF. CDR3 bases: TGCGCCAGCGGCATACGTTCTAGCACAGATACGCAGTATTTT.

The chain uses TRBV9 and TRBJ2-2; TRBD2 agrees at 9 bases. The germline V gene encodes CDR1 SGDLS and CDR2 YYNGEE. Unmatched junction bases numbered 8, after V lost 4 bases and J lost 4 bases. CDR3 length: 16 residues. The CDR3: CASSNSGSTGTGELFF. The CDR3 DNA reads TGTGCCAGCAGCAATAGCGGGAGTACGGGCACCGGGGAGCTGTTTTTT. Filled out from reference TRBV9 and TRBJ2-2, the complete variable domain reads DSGVTQTPKHLITATGQRVTLRCSPRSGDLSVYWYQQSLDQGLQFLIQYYNGEERAKGNILERFSAQQFPDLHSELNLSSLELGDSALYFCASSNSGSTGTGELFFGEGSRLTVL.